This T cell receptor (beta chain) was obtained from a study of beta chain features in type 1 diabetes. As to this clone: Antigen: not known.

Expressed TCRB transcripts were sequenced after all isolated RNA was converted to cDNA. The repertoire was sequenced with immunoSEQ multiplex PCR; TCRdb's copy has only in-frame clones and lacks some. The sample holds 150,000 to 190,000 clones; around 10% are singletons and the top ten take roughly 2%. Findings and limits, study-wide: Healthy donors had naive, central memory and Treg TCRB repertoires that appeared less similar than those seen among patients.

This CDR3 is built from 17 residues. V was trimmed by 7 bases and J by 0 bases, leaving 21 bases between them. From germline, CDR1 is SNHLY and CDR2 FYNNEI. J is TRBJ1-2 and V is TRBV2, with a tentative D call TRBD1 (6 bases). Source material: central memory CD4+ T cells from blood. The receptor was isolated from a man aged 18-30 years in good health. CDR3 amino acids: CASTRTAMGVSNYGYTF. CDR3 nucleotide sequence: TGTGCCAGCACGCGGACAGCGATGGGGGTGTCTAACTATGGCTACACCTTC.